What follows are 19 T cell receptor beta chains derived from one specimen sequenced in a study of neurological immune-mediated disorders. MiXCR, applied by TCRdb to the 5' RACE reads, yields one record per CDR3 protein. The table includes 45,000 to 55,000 distinct CDR3 sequences, 10% detected once. The specimen was PBMCs. These receptors all come from a woman aged 40 to 50 with HTLV-1-associated myelopathy (HAM/TSP).

This clonotype was seen many times. The chain carries TRBV7-2 and TRBJ2-5; TRBD2 agrees at 11 bases. V was clipped by 3 bases and J by 5 bases; unmatched bases: 5. The CDR3 extends over 15 amino acids. Germline V gene sequence: CDR1 SGHTA, CDR2 FQGNSA. CDR3 amino acids: CASSLGLAAPETQYF. CDR3 in DNA: TGTGCCAGCAGCTTGGGACTAGCGGCTCCCGAGACCCAGTACTTC.

The chain links TRBV11-3 to TRBJ2-7; D gene uncertain. The CDR3 extends over 14 amino acids. Trimming cost V 1 base and J 5 bases, with 12 bases left between them. Germline V CDR1 and CDR2: SGHNT, YENEEA. CDR3: CASSLGLGRNEQYF. The CDR3 nucleotides are TGTGCCAGCAGCTTAGGATTGGGTAGGAACGAGCAGTACTTC.

This clonotype was seen repeatedly, ten times or more. This chain connects TRBV14 to TRBJ1-1; a weak D match, TRBD1 (5 bases). Germline assignment: CDR1 SGHDN and CDR2 FVKESK. V lost 4 bases and J 3 bases, leaving 9 bases between the germline ends. CDR3 length: 13 residues. CDR3 loop: CASSPLGDTEAFF. The DNA for the CDR3 is TGTGCCAGCAGCCCCCTAGGGGACACTGAAGCTTTCTTT.

At least ten counts were recorded for this clonotype. CDR3 coding DNA: TGCGCCAGCAGCAATACAGGCACTGAAGCTTTCTTT. It yields the protein CASSNTGTEAFF. The chain is built from TRBV5-1 and TRBJ1-1, with D maybe TRBD1 (5 bases). CDR1 and CDR2 (germline): SGHRS, YFSETQ. Between the trimmed V and J ends, which lost 4 bases and 4 bases, there was a span of 8 bases. The CDR3 totals 12 residues.

This clonotype was detected many times. This sequence joins TRBV5-1 and TRBJ1-1, with D perhaps TRBD1 (6 bases). Trimming took 7 bases from V and 3 from J, leaving 10 bases between them. The CDR3 is 12 residues long. Germline assignment: CDR1 SGHRS and CDR2 YFSETQ. This CDR3 is CASEGDHTEAFF. The CDR3 DNA follows: TGCGCCAGCGAGGGGGATCACACTGAAGCTTTCTTT.

This clonotype was observed many times. The chain carries TRBV6-2 or TRBV6-3 and TRBJ2-7; 7 nucleotides match TRBD2. In germline, CDR1 is MNHEY, CDR2 SVGEGT. After removal of 6 bases from V and 1 base from J, the junction contained 3 bases not matched to a gene. The CDR3 is 13 amino acids. The CDR3 DNA sequence: TGTGCCAGCAGGGCTAGCGGATCCTACGAGCAGTACTTC. Its protein is CASRASGSYEQYF.

In its sample, this clonotype was seen many times. This chain joins TRBV20-1 and TRBJ2-7; 10 nucleotides agree with TRBD2. The germline CDR1 and CDR2 sequences are DFQATT and SNEGSKA (reference sequence). The trim removed 1 base at V and 6 bases at J, leaving 6 bases unmatched. The CDR3 contains 14 residues. CDR3 sequence reads: CSARGGTSGAEQYF. CDR3 nucleotides: TGCAGTGCTAGAGGAGGAACTAGCGGGGCCGAGCAGTACTTC.

This clonotype was observed at least ten times. The chain couples TRBV5-1 to TRBJ2-1; weak D call: TRBD1 (5 bases). Germline V gives CDR1 SGHRS, CDR2 YFSETQ. Trimming took off 4 bases at V and 6 bases at J, with 17 bases between the two ends. The CDR3 has 15 amino acids. This CDR3 reads CASSRQWSGGNEQFF. CDR3 nucleotide sequence: TGCGCCAGCAGCCGACAGTGGAGTGGTGGCAATGAGCAGTTCTTC.

This clonotype has at least ten counts. This chain uses TRBV4-3 with TRBJ2-2; D gene ambiguous. Germline V gene lookup returns CDR1 LGHNA and CDR2 YSLEER. CDR3 length: 15 amino acids. Trimming cost V 4 bases and J 5 bases, with 14 bases left between them. Here the CDR3 DNA reads TGCGCCAGCAGCCGGCATACTGACGGGACCGGGGAGCTGTTTTTT. It encodes CASSRHTDGTGELFF.

This clonotype was detected ten times or more. CDR3 DNA sequence: TGTGCCAGCAGTCCTGGGGGACAGGGCTCCTACGAGCAGTACTTC. It specifies CASSPGGQGSYEQYF. The rearrangement joins TRBV6-5 to TRBJ2-7; 9 nucleotides match TRBD1. From germline, CDR1 is MNHEY and CDR2 SVGAGI. The CDR3 has 15 amino acids. Losses at the gene ends were 5 bases for V and 0 bases for J; bases not matched to a gene: 5.

This clonotype was found many times. DNA for the CDR3: TGTGCCAGCAGCTTAGTCAATACTGGGGACGGAGAGCAGTACTTC. It encodes CASSLVNTGDGEQYF. The V call is TRBV7-9, the J call TRBJ2-7; D may correspond to TRBD1 or TRBD2 (5 bases each). CDR3 length equals 15 residues. The V end lost 1 base, the J end lost 7 bases, and 17 bases lay between the germline ends. Looked up from germline, CDR1 is SEHNR and CDR2 is FQNEAQ (reference sequence).

This clonotype was counted at least ten times. The gene calls are TRBV5-1 and TRBJ2-3; maybe TRBD2 (6 bases). Germline V gives CDR1 SGHRS, CDR2 YFSETQ. There are 14 residues in the CDR3. Trimming removed 4 bases at V and 2 bases at J, with 11 bases between. The CDR3: CASSTDYTTDTQYF. The CDR3 nucleotides are TGCGCCAGCAGCACGGACTACACCACAGATACGCAGTATTTT.

The sample holds many counts of this clonotype. The V gene is TRBV5-1, the J gene TRBJ2-3; 7 nucleotides agree with TRBD2. The germline CDR1 and CDR2 sequences are SGHRS and YFSETQ. CDR3 length: 15 amino acids. After removal of 1 base from V and 0 bases from J, the junction contained 2 bases not matched to a gene. CDR3: CASSLSGASTDTQYF. Here the CDR3 DNA reads TGCGCCAGCAGCTTGAGCGGGGCCAGCACAGATACGCAGTATTTT.

This clonotype was seen once. Just one base apart from a much larger clone, this may be a read error. The rearrangement joins TRBV14 to TRBJ1-6; no definite D call. Germline CDR1 and CDR2: SGHDN and FVKESK. This CDR3 has 12 amino acids. The CDR3 region has the DNA TGTGCCAGCAGCCTTCTCAATTCACACCTCCACTTT. Translated, it gives CASSLLNSHLHF.

At least ten counts were recorded for this clonotype. In nucleotides, the CDR3 is TGTGCCAGCAGCGTAGCTACATTGGGTACGGGAGAGACCCAGTACTTC. Protein: CASSVATLGTGETQYF. The chain combines TRBV9 with TRBJ2-5; no clear D. Trimming stripped 0 bases from V and 4 bases from J, with 16 bases between. The germline V gene has CDR1 SGDLS and CDR2 YYNGEE. The CDR3 is 16 residues long.

This clonotype was picked up many times. J is TRBJ1-1 and V is TRBV4-2; no firm D call. The CDR3 consists of 13 residues. The V gene lost 4 bases and the J gene lost 0 bases, with 6 bases spanning the gap. The germline gives CDR1 LGHNA, CDR2 YNFKEQ. The CDR3 nucleotides are TGTGCCAGCAGCCGCATAATGAACACTGAAGCTTTCTTT. Its protein product is CASSRIMNTEAFF.

This clonotype was counted many times. V and J are TRBV7-8 and TRBJ2-1, with D possibly matching TRBD2 (5 bases). This CDR3 comprises 14 residues. Trimming stripped 5 bases from V and 7 bases from J, with 15 bases between. CDR1 SGHVS and CDR2 FQNEAQ come from the germline V gene. The CDR3 nucleotides are TGTGCCAGCAGCGACCCCGGGGTAGCGAATGAGCAGTTCTTC. This gives the protein CASSDPGVANEQFF.

This clonotype has more than one count but fewer than ten. The chain uses TRBV11-3 and TRBJ1-2; D call uncertain. CDR1 and CDR2 (germline): SGHNT, YENEEA. The CDR3 is 13 residues long. Trimming removed 2 bases at V and 6 bases at J, with 10 bases between. The CDR3 DNA follows: TGTGCCAGCAGCTTACGGGGTCCCGATGGCTACACCTTC. Translated, it gives CASSLRGPDGYTF.

In this sample, this clonotype turned up many times. V gene TRBV5-1 combines with J gene TRBJ1-4; D may be TRBD1 (6 bases). The CDR3 is made up of 16 amino acids. V was pared by 5 bases and J by 2 bases, with 16 bases between. The germline gives CDR1 SGHRS, CDR2 YFSETQ. This chain's CDR3 is CASRSLQGGTNEKLFF. CDR3 DNA sequence: TGCGCCAGCAGGTCCTTACAGGGAGGGACTAATGAAAAACTGTTTTTT. The full variable domain, with the rest looked up from reference TRBV5-1 and TRBJ1-4, is KAGVTQTPRYLIKTRGQQVTLSCSPISGHRSVSWYQQTPGQGLQFLFEYFSETQRNKGNFPGRFSGRQFSNSRSEMNVSTLELGDSALYLCASRSLQGGTNEKLFFGSGTQLSVL.